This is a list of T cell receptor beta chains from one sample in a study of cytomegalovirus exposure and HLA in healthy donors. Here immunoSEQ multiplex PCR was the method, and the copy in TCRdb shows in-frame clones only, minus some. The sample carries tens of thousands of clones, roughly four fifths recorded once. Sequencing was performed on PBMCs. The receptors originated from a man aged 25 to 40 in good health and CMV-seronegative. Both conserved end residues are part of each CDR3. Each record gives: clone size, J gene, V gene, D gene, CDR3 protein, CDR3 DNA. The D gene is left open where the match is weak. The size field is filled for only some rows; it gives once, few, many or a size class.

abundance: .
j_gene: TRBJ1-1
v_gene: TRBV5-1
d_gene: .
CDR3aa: CASSTGGGAFEAFF
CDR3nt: TGCGCCAGCAGCACCGGAGGGGGGGCGTTTGAAGCTTTCTTT

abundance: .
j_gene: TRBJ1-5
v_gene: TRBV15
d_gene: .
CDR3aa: CATSRDGRGRGNQPQHF
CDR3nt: TGTGCCACCAGCAGAGATGGGAGGGGAAGGGGCAATCAGCCCCAGCATTTT

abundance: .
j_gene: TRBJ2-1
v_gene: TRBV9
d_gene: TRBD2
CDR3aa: CASSVKQGLAEYNEQFF
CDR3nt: TGTGCCAGCAGCGTAAAACAAGGACTAGCGGAATACAATGAGCAGTTCTTC

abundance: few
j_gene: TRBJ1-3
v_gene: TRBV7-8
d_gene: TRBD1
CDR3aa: CASSVGDSSGNTIYF
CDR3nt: TGTGCCAGCAGCGTCGGGGACAGCTCTGGAAACACCATATATTTT

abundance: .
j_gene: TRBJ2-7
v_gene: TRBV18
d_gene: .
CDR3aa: CASSPQGSGFPYEQYF
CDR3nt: TGTGCCAGCTCACCGCAAGGGAGTGGATTCCCCTACGAGCAGTACTTC

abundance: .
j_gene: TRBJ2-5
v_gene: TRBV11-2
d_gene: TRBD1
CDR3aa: CASSLDQRTGPWETQYF
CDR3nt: TGTGCCAGCAGCTTAGATCAAAGGACAGGTCCGTGGGAGACCCAGTACTTC

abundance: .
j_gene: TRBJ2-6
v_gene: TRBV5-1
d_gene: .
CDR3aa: CASRSNRAGANVLTF
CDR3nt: TGCGCCAGCAGGTCTAACAGGGCTGGGGCCAACGTCCTGACTTTC

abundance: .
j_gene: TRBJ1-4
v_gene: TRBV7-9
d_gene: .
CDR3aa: CASQGRDGTNEKLFF
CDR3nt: TGTGCCAGCCAGGGGAGGGATGGTACTAATGAAAAACTGTTTTTT

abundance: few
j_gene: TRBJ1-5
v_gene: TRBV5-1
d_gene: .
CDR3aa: CASSLGQSNQPQHF
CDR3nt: TGCGCCAGCAGCTTGGGACAAAGCAATCAGCCCCAGCATTTT

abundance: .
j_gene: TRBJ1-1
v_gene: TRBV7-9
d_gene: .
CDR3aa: CASSPPGGIMNTEAFF
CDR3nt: TGTGCCAGCAGCCCTCCGGGGGGGATCATGAACACTGAAGCTTTCTTT

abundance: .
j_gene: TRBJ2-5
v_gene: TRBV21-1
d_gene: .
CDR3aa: CASSRGTVQKETQYF
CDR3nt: TGTGCCAGCAGCAGAGGGACAGTCCAAAAAGAGACCCAGTACTTC

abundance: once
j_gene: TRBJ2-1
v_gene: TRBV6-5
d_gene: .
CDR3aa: CASSLDSGSYNEQFF
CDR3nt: TGTGCCAGCAGTTTAGACAGTGGGTCCTACAATGAGCAGTTCTTC

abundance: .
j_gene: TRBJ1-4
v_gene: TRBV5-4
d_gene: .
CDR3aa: CASRQAGLNEKLFF
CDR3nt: TGTGCCAGCAGGCAGGCAGGGCTGAATGAAAAACTGTTTTTT

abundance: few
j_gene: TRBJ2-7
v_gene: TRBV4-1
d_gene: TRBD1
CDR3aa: CASSQVDRVYEQYF
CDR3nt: TGCGCCAGCAGCCAAGTAGACAGGGTCTACGAGCAGTACTTC

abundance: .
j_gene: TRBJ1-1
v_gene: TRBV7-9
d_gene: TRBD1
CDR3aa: CASRFRDRGSWNTEAFF
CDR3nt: TGTGCCAGCAGGTTCCGGGACAGGGGATCTTGGAACACTGAAGCTTTCTTT

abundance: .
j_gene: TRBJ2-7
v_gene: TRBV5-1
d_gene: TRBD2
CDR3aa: CASSTGLAGGSYEQYF
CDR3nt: TGCGCCAGCAGCACCGGACTAGCGGGGGGTAGTTACGAGCAGTACTTC

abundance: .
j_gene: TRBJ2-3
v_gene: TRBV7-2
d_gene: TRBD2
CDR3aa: CASSLGGTSVTDTQYF
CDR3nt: TGTGCCAGCAGCTTAGGGGGGACTAGCGTCACAGATACGCAGTATTTT

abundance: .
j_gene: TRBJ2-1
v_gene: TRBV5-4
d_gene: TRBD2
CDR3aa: CASSSLGTSYDEQFF
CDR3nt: TGTGCCAGCAGTTCTCTCGGGACTAGCTACGATGAGCAGTTCTTC

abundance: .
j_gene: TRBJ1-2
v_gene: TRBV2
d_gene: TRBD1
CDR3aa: CASREDRAAYGYTF
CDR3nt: TGTGCCAGCAGAGAGGACAGGGCCGCCTATGGCTACACCTTC

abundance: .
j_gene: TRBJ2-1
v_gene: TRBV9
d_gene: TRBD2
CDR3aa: CASSPRDYNNEQFF
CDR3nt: TGTGCCAGCAGCCCACGGGACTACAACAATGAGCAGTTCTTC

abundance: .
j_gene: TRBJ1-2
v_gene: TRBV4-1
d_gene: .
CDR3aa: CASSQDLTSYGYTF
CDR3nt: TGCGCCAGCAGCCAAGATCTGACTTCTTATGGCTACACCTTC

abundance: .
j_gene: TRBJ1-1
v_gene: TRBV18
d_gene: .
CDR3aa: CAISQGLNTEAFF
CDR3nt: TGTGCCATTTCACAGGGTTTGAACACTGAAGCTTTCTTT

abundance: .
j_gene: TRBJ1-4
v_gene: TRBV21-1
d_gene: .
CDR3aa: CASSKGTGTNEKLFF
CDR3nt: TGTGCCAGCAGCAAGGGCACAGGCACTAATGAAAAACTGTTTTTT

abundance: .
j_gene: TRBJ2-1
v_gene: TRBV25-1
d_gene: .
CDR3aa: CASSESGFDEQFF
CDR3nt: TGTGCCAGCAGTGAAAGCGGGTTCGATGAGCAGTTCTTC

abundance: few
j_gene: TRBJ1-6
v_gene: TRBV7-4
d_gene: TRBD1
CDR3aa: CASSPLGDRGHF
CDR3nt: TGTGCCAGCAGCCCCTTGGGGGACAGGGGCCACTTT

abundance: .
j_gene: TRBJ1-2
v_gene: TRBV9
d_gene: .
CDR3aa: CASRNRENYGYTF
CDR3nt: TGTGCCAGCAGGAACAGGGAAAACTATGGCTACACCTTC

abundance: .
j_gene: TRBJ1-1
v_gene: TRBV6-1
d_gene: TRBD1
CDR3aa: CASSRGVF
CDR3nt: TGTGCCAGCAGCAGGGGGGTCTTT

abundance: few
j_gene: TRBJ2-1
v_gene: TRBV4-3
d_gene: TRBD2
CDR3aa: CASSQDPGLAVYNEQFF
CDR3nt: TGCGCCAGCAGCCAAGACCCGGGACTAGCGGTCTACAATGAGCAGTTCTTC

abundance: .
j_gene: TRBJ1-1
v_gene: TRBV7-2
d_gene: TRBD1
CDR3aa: CASSLTTGYWTEAFF
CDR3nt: TGTGCCAGCAGCCTAACGACAGGGTATTGGACTGAAGCTTTCTTT

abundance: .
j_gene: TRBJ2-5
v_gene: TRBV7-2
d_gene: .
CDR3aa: CASSSGLPETQYF
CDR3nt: TGTGCCAGCAGCTCGGGTCTACCAGAGACCCAGTACTTC

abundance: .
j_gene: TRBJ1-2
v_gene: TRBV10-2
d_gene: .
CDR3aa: CASSESPRVPTF
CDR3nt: TGCGCCAGCAGTGAGTCGCCCAGGGTACCCACCTTC

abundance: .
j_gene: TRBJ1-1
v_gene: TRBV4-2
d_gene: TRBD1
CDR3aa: CASSQEAMKTGGITNTEAFF
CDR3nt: TGTGCCAGCAGCCAAGAGGCCATGAAGACAGGGGGCATCACGAACACTGAAGCTTTCTTT

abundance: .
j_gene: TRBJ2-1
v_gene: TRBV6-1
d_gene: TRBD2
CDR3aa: CASSLAGAVEQFF
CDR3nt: TGTGCCAGCAGCTTAGCGGGAGCAGTCGAGCAGTTCTTC

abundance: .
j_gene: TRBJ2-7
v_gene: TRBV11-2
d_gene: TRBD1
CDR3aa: CASSSPGTGGYEQYF
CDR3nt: TGTGCCAGCAGCTCCCCCGGGACAGGGGGGTACGAGCAGTACTTC

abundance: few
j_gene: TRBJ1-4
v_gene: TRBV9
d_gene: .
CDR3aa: CASSGVRQERNEKLFF
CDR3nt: TGTGCCAGCAGCGGGGTACGACAGGAACGTAATGAAAAACTGTTTTTT

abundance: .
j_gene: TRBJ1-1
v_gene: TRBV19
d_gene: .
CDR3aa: CASSTWGETEAFF
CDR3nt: TGTGCCAGTAGTACTTGGGGGGAGACTGAAGCTTTCTTT

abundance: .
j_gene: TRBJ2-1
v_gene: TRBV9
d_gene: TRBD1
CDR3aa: CASSMTGGSYNEQFF
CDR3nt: TGTGCCAGCAGCATGACAGGGGGCTCCTACAATGAGCAGTTCTTC

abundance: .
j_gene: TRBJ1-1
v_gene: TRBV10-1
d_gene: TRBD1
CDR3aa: CASSESTLGTGGSGNTEAFF
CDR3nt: TGCGCCAGCAGTGAGTCGACTCTAGGGACAGGGGGAAGCGGAAACACTGAAGCTTTCTTT

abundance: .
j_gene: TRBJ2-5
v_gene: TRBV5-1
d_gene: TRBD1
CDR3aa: CASSQTGGRETQYF
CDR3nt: TGCGCCAGCAGCCAGACAGGGGGCAGGGAGACCCAGTACTTC

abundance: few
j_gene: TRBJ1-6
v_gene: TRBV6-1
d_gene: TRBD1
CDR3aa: CASSEKANRGSYNSPLHF
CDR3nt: TGTGCCAGCAGCGAAAAGGCCAACAGGGGCTCCTATAATTCACCCCTCCACTTT

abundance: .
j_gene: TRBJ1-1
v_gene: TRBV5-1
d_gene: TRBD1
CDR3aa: CASSLAATGENTEAFF
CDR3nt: TGCGCCAGCAGCTTGGCCGCAACAGGGGAGAACACTGAAGCTTTCTTT

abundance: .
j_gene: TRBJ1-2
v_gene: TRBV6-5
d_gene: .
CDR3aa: CASSLLSGHTYGYTF
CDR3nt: TGTGCCAGCAGCCTTCTTTCGGGACACACCTATGGCTACACCTTC

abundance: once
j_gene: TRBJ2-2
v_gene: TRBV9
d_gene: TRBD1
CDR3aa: CASSIPGTGDDTGELFF
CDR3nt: TGTGCCAGCAGCATCCCCGGGACAGGGGATGACACCGGGGAGCTGTTTTTT

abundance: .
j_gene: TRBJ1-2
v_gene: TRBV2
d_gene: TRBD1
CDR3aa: CASKRRDREITYGYTF
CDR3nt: TGTGCCAGCAAGCGTCGGGACAGGGAAATTACCTATGGCTACACCTTC

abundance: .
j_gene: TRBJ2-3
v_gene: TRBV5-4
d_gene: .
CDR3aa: CASSLQGGGTDTQYF
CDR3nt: TGTGCCAGCAGTTTGCAGGGTGGGGGCACAGATACGCAGTATTTT

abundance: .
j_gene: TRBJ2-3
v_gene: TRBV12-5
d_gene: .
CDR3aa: CASGLRATDTQYF
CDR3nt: TGTGCTAGTGGCCTCAGGGCAACAGATACGCAGTATTTT

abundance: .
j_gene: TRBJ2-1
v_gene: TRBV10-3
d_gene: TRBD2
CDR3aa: CAISVGGSEYNEQFF
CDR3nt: TGTGCCATCAGTGTGGGCGGGAGCGAATACAATGAGCAGTTCTTC

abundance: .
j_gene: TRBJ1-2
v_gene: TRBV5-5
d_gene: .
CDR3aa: CASSLSNLGADGYTF
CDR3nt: TGTGCCAGCAGCTTGTCGAATCTGGGGGCGGATGGCTACACCTTC

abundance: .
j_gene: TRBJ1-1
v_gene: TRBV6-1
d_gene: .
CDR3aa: CASSEAGQNTEAFF
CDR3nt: TGTGCCAGCAGTGAAGCTGGACAGAACACTGAAGCTTTCTTT

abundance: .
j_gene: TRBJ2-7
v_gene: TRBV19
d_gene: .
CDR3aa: CASSPTHVSYEQYF
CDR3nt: TGTGCCAGTAGTCCAACACACGTCTCCTACGAGCAGTACTTC